This T cell receptor beta chain originates from a study of cytomegalovirus exposure and HLA in healthy donors. General study findings and limits: One variant, a missense change in DCLRE1C, was linked in a later analysis to TCR beta V- and J-gene trimming. Some V segments, including TRBV6-2 and TRBV6-3, were excluded as indistinguishable. Altogether, 150 to 200 TCR beta chains were recorded as cytomegalovirus-associated. Most TCRs appeared rarely, but some public TCRs recurred in many donors.

The PCR ran on 60 Vbeta and 13 Jbeta primers. Clones were sequenced by immunoSEQ multiplex PCR, and TCRdb holds only the in-frame ones, with some missing. The profile shows 310,000 or so clones, 70% to 90% of them singletons. Germline-derived CDR1 and CDR2 are MNHEY and SVGAGI. The V gene end was trimmed by 5 bases and the J gene end by 5 bases; junction bases not matched to a gene: 9. CDR3 size: 15 residues. Turning to this clone: Its antigen is unidentified.

This sequence originates from a woman younger than 35 in good health and CMV-seronegative. J is TRBJ1-1 and V is TRBV6-5; 9 bases map to TRBD1. The specimen was PBMCs. The CDR3 nucleotides are TGTGCCAGCAGTCCTTTAGGGACAGGGAAGACTGAAGCTTTCTTT. Encoded protein: CASSPLGTGKTEAFF.